A selection of T cell receptor beta chains follows, all from one sample in a study of blood T cells in healthy people across ages. TCRdb analysed the 5' RACE reads with MiXCR anew, one entry per CDR3 protein. The repertoire has about 1.4 million distinct CDR3 sequences, roughly 59% of them found once; the top ten carry over 6.5%. Sequencing input: blood. All receptors derive from a man in his late teens or twenties in good health. Both conserved end residues are part of each CDR3. The D gene is left open where the match is weak. The size entry is marked missing in some rows and otherwise reads once, few, many or a size class.

J: TRBJ2-7; D: TRBD1; V: TRBV28; size: .; CDR3: CASSYPPGQDAHYATYEQYF; DNA: TGTGCCAGCAGTTATCCACCGGGACAGGATGCTCATTACGCTACCTACGAGCAGTACTTC
J: TRBJ2-1; D: .; V: TRBV27; size: few; CDR3: CASRRRDHEQFF; DNA: TGTGCCAGCAGACGCCGGGACCACGAGCAGTTCTTC
J: TRBJ1-1; D: .; V: TRBV12-3/TRBV12-4; size: .; CDR3: CASLGSGGTEAFF; DNA: TGTGCCAGCCTGGGCAGCGGAGGCACTGAAGCTTTCTTT
J: TRBJ2-2; D: TRBD2; V: TRBV4-2; size: .; CDR3: CASSQDPGTRDTGELFF; DNA: TGTGCCAGCAGCCAAGATCCCGGGACTAGAGACACCGGGGAGCTGTTTTTT
J: TRBJ2-3; D: .; V: TRBV7-8; size: .; CDR3: CASSLLLSSFTDTQYF; DNA: TGTGCCAGCAGCCTGTTGTTAAGTAGCTTCACAGATACGCAGTATTTT
J: TRBJ2-5; D: .; V: TRBV2; size: .; CDR3: CASSYSLTGPYQETQYF; DNA: TGTGCCAGCAGTTACTCCTTAACCGGACCGTACCAAGAGACCCAGTACTTC
J: TRBJ2-1; D: TRBD2; V: TRBV27; size: .; CDR3: CASTMTSGTYNEQFF; DNA: TGTGCCAGCACCATGACTAGCGGGACCTACAATGAGCAGTTCTTC
J: TRBJ2-5; D: .; V: TRBV12-3/TRBV12-4; size: .; CDR3: CASTPQNQETQYF; DNA: TGTGCCAGCACCCCCCAAAACCAAGAGACCCAGTACTTC
J: TRBJ2-7; D: .; V: TRBV7-8; size: few; CDR3: CASSSGSEAEQYF; DNA: TGTGCCAGCAGCTCGGGGTCCGAGGCCGAGCAGTACTTC
J: TRBJ2-7; D: .; V: TRBV7-2; size: .; CDR3: CASSPGGNGGYEQYF; DNA: TGTGCCAGCAGCCCGGGCGGCAATGGGGGCTACGAGCAGTACTTC
J: TRBJ1-4; D: TRBD1; V: TRBV29-1; size: .; CDR3: CSVEETGGSEKLFF; DNA: TGCAGCGTTGAAGAAACAGGGGGTTCTGAAAAACTGTTTTTT
J: TRBJ2-7; D: TRBD1; V: TRBV6-5; size: .; CDR3: CASSSTGAQGEQYF; DNA: TGTGCCAGCAGCTCTACAGGGGCGCAGGGGGAGCAGTACTTC
J: TRBJ2-5; D: TRBD2; V: TRBV5-5; size: .; CDR3: CASSAGGTKETQYF; DNA: TGTGCCAGCAGCGCGGGAGGAACGAAAGAGACCCAGTACTTC
J: TRBJ1-1; D: .; V: TRBV15; size: .; CDR3: CATSGLLRTEAFF; DNA: TGTGCCACCAGCGGACTATTGAGGACTGAAGCTTTCTTT
J: TRBJ2-5; D: TRBD2; V: TRBV6-2/TRBV6-3; size: .; CDR3: CASTLTSGQETQYF; DNA: TGTGCCAGTACCCTAACTAGCGGACAAGAGACCCAGTACTTC
J: TRBJ2-4; D: .; V: TRBV27; size: .; CDR3: CASSSGENKNIQYF; DNA: TGTGCCAGCAGTTCGGGAGAAAATAAAAACATTCAGTACTTC
J: TRBJ2-7; D: .; V: TRBV5-1; size: .; CDR3: CASSLGWGTYEQYF; DNA: TGCGCCAGCAGCTTGGGGTGGGGAACCTACGAGCAGTACTTC
J: TRBJ2-5; D: .; V: TRBV7-2; size: .; CDR3: CASSLLRAGGRETQYF; DNA: TGTGCCAGCAGCTTACTAAGAGCGGGTGGACGAGAGACCCAGTACTTC
J: TRBJ2-7; D: .; V: TRBV5-1; size: .; CDR3: CASRTATENYEQYF; DNA: TGCGCCAGCAGGACCGCGACAGAGAACTACGAGCAGTACTTC